The T cell receptor beta chain under discussion was sequenced for a study of T cells in Graves' hyperthyroidism and ophthalmopathy. General study findings and limits: Ophthalmopathy was identified by the model a median approximately six months ahead of onset. Blood samples included most of the expanded thyroid clonotypes exceeding 0.001.

The CDR3 runs 13 residues. Germline V CDR1 and CDR2: SNHLY, FYNNEI. V lost 4 bases to trimming and J lost 7 bases, with 10 bases between them. This clonotype was picked up a small number of times. The antigen is unknown. Clinical symptoms, serum thyroxine and TRAb, thyroid ultrasound and orbital computed tomography were used for the diagnoses. PBMCs were obtained from 7.5 to 10 ml fresh peripheral blood. TCR beta CDR3 sequences were amplified from RNA transcripts. Primed by the HTBI set, a first-round RT-PCR was run on the TCR CDR3. TCRdb reprocessed the multiplex PCR reads with MiXCR, giving one entry per CDR3 protein. The sample holds hundreds of thousands of distinct CDR3 sequences; approximately 16% are singletons and the top ten take about 3.5%.

The sample was blood. This chain links TRBV2 with TRBJ2-2, with D uncertain. The receptor was isolated from a middle-aged woman with Graves' ophthalmopathy. CDR3 sequence reads: CASSVSLGGELFF. Written as DNA, the CDR3 is TGTGCCAGCAGTGTGAGCCTTGGCGGGGAGCTGTTTTTT.